These T cell receptor beta chains were read from a single sample in a study of beta chain features in type 1 diabetes. Profiling relied on immunoSEQ multiplex PCR, and the TCRdb table lists in-frame clones only, not all of them. The profile covers around 150,000 clones, with around 9.7% appearing a single time and around 0.64% taken by the ten largest. The specimen sequenced was central memory CD4+ T cells from blood. The receptors were sampled from a woman aged 25 to 39 with type 1 diabetes. Both conserved end residues are part of each CDR3. A D gene is named only where the DNA matches it firmly. Some rows have no size entry. The others give once, few or many, or a class for an expanded clone.

d_call	j_call	v_call	clone_size	cdr3_nt	cdr3_aa
-	TRBJ1-1	TRBV28	-	TGTGCCAGCCCTCCTAACACGGGTGAGGTGACTGAAGCTTTCTTT	CASPPNTGEVTEAFF
TRBD1	TRBJ1-2	TRBV9	-	TGTGCCAGCAGCGTAGATGGGACAGGGGTCGGCTACACCTTC	CASSVDGTGVGYTF
-	TRBJ2-7	TRBV5-1	few	TGCGCCAGCAGCTTGGATGGGGGGGCAGGGGACGAGCAGTACTTC	CASSLDGGAGDEQYF
-	TRBJ1-2	TRBV7-3	few	TGTGCCAGCAGCCTGGGGACAAGCTATGGCTACACCTTC	CASSLGTSYGYTF
-	TRBJ1-1	TRBV18	-	TGTGCCAGCTCACCACCGGCCACGAACACTGAAGCTTTCTTT	CASSPPATNTEAFF
-	TRBJ1-2	TRBV5-6	few	TGTGCCAGCCACAGGCGAGGCTATGGCTACACCTTC	CASHRRGYGYTF
-	TRBJ2-2	TRBV19	few	TGTGCCAGTAGGCCTCGCTTGAGTTCGGGGGAGCTGTTTTTT	CASRPRLSSGELFF
-	TRBJ1-5	TRBV2	few	TGTGCCAGCAGTACAGGCCCCAATCAGCCCCAGCATTTT	CASSTGPNQPQHF
TRBD1	TRBJ1-5	TRBV30	-	TGTGCCTGGAGCCCGGGACAGGGAGGCAATCAGCCCCAGCATTTT	CAWSPGQGGNQPQHF
TRBD2	TRBJ2-1	TRBV18	once	TGTGCCAGCTCACCAAGGACTAGCGGGAACTACAATGAGCAGTTCTTC	CASSPRTSGNYNEQFF
TRBD2	TRBJ2-1	TRBV7-3	-	TGTGCCAGCAGCGGGACTAGCGTCAGCGATGAGCAGTTCTTC	CASSGTSVSDEQFF
TRBD2	TRBJ2-2	TRBV15	-	TGTGCCACCAGCCCCCGACTAGCGGGTAACACCGGGGAGCTGTTTTTT	CATSPRLAGNTGELFF
TRBD2	TRBJ2-1	TRBV9	-	TGTGCCAGCAGCGTACTAGCGGGAGGGTTCGGTGTGAATGAGCAGTTCTTC	CASSVLAGGFGVNEQFF
TRBD1	TRBJ1-2	TRBV7-2	-	TGTGCCAGCAGCTTAGTTTTGGGACAGAACTATGGCTACACCTTC	CASSLVLGQNYGYTF
TRBD1	TRBJ1-5	TRBV7-8	few	TGTGCCAGCAGCGACACAGGGGGCTTTCAGCCCCAGCATTTT	CASSDTGGFQPQHF
TRBD1	TRBJ2-7	TRBV27	few	TGTGCCAGCAGTCGAACAGGGGGTTCCTACGAGCAGTACTTC	CASSRTGGSYEQYF
-	TRBJ2-5	TRBV18	few	TGTGCCAGCTCACCCCCTGGAGGGTTTGGAGAGACCCAGTACTTC	CASSPPGGFGETQYF
-	TRBJ2-1	TRBV6-5	few	TGTGCCAGCAACCTCGACGGGGAGATGAATGAGCAGTTCTTC	CASNLDGEMNEQFF
TRBD1	TRBJ2-7	TRBV5-1	few	TGCGCCAGCAGCTTCAACAGGGGTCACTCCTACGAGCAGTACTTC	CASSFNRGHSYEQYF
-	TRBJ2-5	TRBV5-4	many	TGTGCCAGCAGCTTGGACTCTGTGGAGACCCAGTACTTC	CASSLDSVETQYF
-	TRBJ2-5	TRBV7-2	-	TGTGCCAGCAGCTTAGTAGGTGGGGGGGCGCCCCAAGAGACCCAGTACTTC	CASSLVGGGAPQETQYF
-	TRBJ2-3	TRBV7-9	many	TGTGCCATCGATCCGACAGGCACAGATACGCAGTATTTT	CAIDPTGTDTQYF
-	TRBJ2-2	TRBV11-1	few	TGTGCCAGTTCAAGCGGGCTGGACACCGGGGAGCTGTTTTTT	CASSSGLDTGELFF
-	TRBJ2-4	TRBV2	once	TGTGCCAGCAGCGACGGAGGGTCTAGAGCCAAAAACATTCAGTACTTC	CASSDGGSRAKNIQYF
-	TRBJ2-1	TRBV9	few	TGTGCCAGCAGTCCAACTAGCAGACCCTACAATGAGCAGTTCTTC	CASSPTSRPYNEQFF
TRBD1	TRBJ1-2	TRBV30	-	TGTGCCTGGAGTCGGACAGGGGGCGCGAACTATGGCTACACCTTC	CAWSRTGGANYGYTF
-	TRBJ1-1	TRBV25-1	few	TGTGCCAGCAGTTATTCAGAGAACACTGAAGCTTTCTTT	CASSYSENTEAFF
-	TRBJ1-5	TRBV28	-	TGTGCCAGCAGGGACGACAGCACCTCTAGCAATCAGCCCCAGCATTTT	CASRDDSTSSNQPQHF
TRBD2	TRBJ2-1	TRBV28	few	TGTGCCAGCAGTTCACACGTGATGAGCGGGAGAGTCAATGAGCAGTTCTTC	CASSSHVMSGRVNEQFF